These T cell receptor beta chains were read from a single sample in a study of cytotoxic CD8 clonotypes in ibrutinib-treated CLL. This table comes from immunoSEQ multiplex PCR, and its TCRdb copy is limited to in-frame clones, with some not included. The top ten hold over 20% of the sample, which has 40,000 to 55,000 clones, approximately 82% seen once. The sample here was PBMCs, taken after 24 months of ibrutinib treatment. The receptors were gathered from a human donor with chronic lymphocytic leukemia. Both conserved end residues are part of each CDR3. The D gene is left open where the match is weak. Clone sizes are given selectively: once, few, many, or a class where the clone is expanded.

j_call clone_size cdr3_length d_call v_call cdr3_nt cdr3_aa
TRBJ1-2 - 17 - TRBV19 TGTGCCAGTAGTGCCCCTTATTGGGACACCTCGCCGAGGGGCTACACCTTC CASSAPYWDTSPRGYTF
TRBJ2-3 - 14 TRBD1 TRBV10-3 TGTGCCATCAGCCGGGACAGGGACACAGATACGCAGTATTTT CAISRDRDTDTQYF
TRBJ2-3 - 13 - TRBV27 TGTGCCAGCAGTTTATCTCGGGGAGATACGCAGTATTTT CASSLSRGDTQYF
TRBJ1-3 - 15 TRBD1 TRBV9 TGTGCCAGCAGCATGGGACAGGGGGTGGGAAACACCATATATTTT CASSMGQGVGNTIYF
TRBJ2-7 - 14 TRBD1 TRBV5-6 TGTGCCAGCAGCTTTGGGACAGGTCCGCGGGAGCAGTACTTC CASSFGTGPREQYF
TRBJ2-1 once 14 - TRBV28 TGTGCCAGCAGTTACCCGGGCAGCCCCACGGAGCAGTTCTTC CASSYPGSPTEQFF
TRBJ2-1 - 15 TRBD2 TRBV6-5 TGTGCCAGCACCCATAGCGGGGGCTCCTACAATGAGCAGTTCTTC CASTHSGGSYNEQFF
TRBJ1-3 - 15 - TRBV15 TGTGCCACCAGCAGTGGGGGGCACTCTGGAAACACCATATATTTT CATSSGGHSGNTIYF
TRBJ1-2 - 15 TRBD1 TRBV5-6 TGTGCCAGCAGCCCGGGACAGCCCTTGCGCTATGGCTACACCTTC CASSPGQPLRYGYTF
TRBJ1-5 - 12 - TRBV7-9 TGTGCCAGCAGCTTTCTCCAACAGCCCCAGCATTTT CASSFLQQPQHF
TRBJ2-2 - 15 - TRBV7-3 TGTGCCAGCAGCCCCGTGTCGGGACAAGGCGGGGAGCTGTTTTTT CASSPVSGQGGELFF
TRBJ1-4 - 15 TRBD1 TRBV9 TGTGCCAGCAGCGCCCAGGGGGAGATTTGGGAAAAACTGTTTTTT CASSAQGEIWEKLFF
TRBJ1-2 - 12 - TRBV19 TGTGCCAGTACCCAGGGTCTCTATGGCTACACCTTC CASTQGLYGYTF
TRBJ1-2 - 14 TRBD1 TRBV30 TGTGCCTGGAGTGTACAAGGGCCAGGGGGCGGCTACACCTTC CAWSVQGPGGGYTF
TRBJ2-7 - 13 - TRBV7-2 TGTGCCAGCAGCCCGAGGACGGGCTACGAGCAGTACTTC CASSPRTGYEQYF
TRBJ2-5 - 12 - TRBV7-9 TGTGCCAGCAGCCACACGGAAGAGACCCAGTACTTC CASSHTEETQYF
TRBJ1-4 - 14 TRBD1 TRBV2 TGTGCCAGCAGTGAGCTAGGGGGCGGTGAAAAACTGTTTTTT CASSELGGGEKLFF
TRBJ2-3 - 14 - TRBV18 TGTGCCAGCTCTCATGGGTCTAGCACAGATACGCAGTATTTT CASSHGSSTDTQYF
TRBJ1-5 - 15 - TRBV9 TGTGCCAGCAGCGTAGGCGCAGGGATAGGACAGCCCCAGCATTTT CASSVGAGIGQPQHF
TRBJ1-2 - 17 TRBD1 TRBV7-9 TGTGCCAGCAGCCCAGCGGCAGGGGGCAGAGTAGACTATGGCTACACCTTC CASSPAAGGRVDYGYTF
TRBJ2-7 - 14 TRBD1 TRBV2 TGTGCCAGCAGTCGCCAGGGGGCTCAGAACGAGCAGTACTTC CASSRQGAQNEQYF
TRBJ2-7 - 17 TRBD2 TRBV7-9 TGTGCCAGCAGCTTAGCGCTCGGACTAGCGGGAGCGTCCGAGCAGTACTTC CASSLALGLAGASEQYF
TRBJ2-2 - 15 TRBD2 TRBV28 TGTGCCAGCAGTGAGCGGGGACCGAACACCGGGGAGCTGTTTTTT CASSERGPNTGELFF
TRBJ2-1 - 13 - TRBV5-1 TGCGCCAGCGTAATTAATGAGCACGATGAGCAGTTCTTC CASVINEHDEQFF
TRBJ2-7 - 17 TRBD1 TRBV9 TGTGCCAGCAGCCCCAGGGAACAGGGGGCGGGCTCCTACCGGCAGTACTTC CASSPREQGAGSYRQYF
TRBJ1-2 - 14 TRBD1 TRBV7-2 TGTGCCAGCAGCTCCAGACAGGGACACTATGGCTACACCTTC CASSSRQGHYGYTF
TRBJ2-3 - 16 - TRBV9 TGTGCCAGCAGCGTAGGCTCTAGCGTTAGCACAGATACGCAGTATTTT CASSVGSSVSTDTQYF
TRBJ2-2 - 15 TRBD2 TRBV5-1 TGCGCCAGCAGAGGAAGCGGGAGGGCCCCCGGGGAGCTGTTTTTT CASRGSGRAPGELFF
TRBJ2-6 - 14 - TRBV5-4 TGTGCCAGCAGCTTGGAGGCAGGTATCAACGTCCTGACTTTC CASSLEAGINVLTF
TRBJ1-1 - 12 - TRBV7-9 TGTGCCAGCGGGGAGGGAGCCACTGAAGCTTTCTTT CASGEGATEAFF
TRBJ2-3 - 16 TRBD2 TRBV4-3 TGCGCCAGCAGCCTCTTAGCGGGAGTCCCCACAGATACGCAGTATTTT CASSLLAGVPTDTQYF